The 19 T cell receptor beta chains presented below share a single source sample, sequenced in a study of monozygotic twins with inflammatory bowel disease. TCRdb re-analyzed the 5' RACE reads; it lists each CDR3 protein once, without DNA. This sample's table has nearly 450,000 distinct CDR3 sequences. The sample consisted of blood. These receptors originate from a human donor with ulcerative colitis or Crohn's disease, or a healthy co-twin of an affected twin (not recorded which).

The chain is built from TRBV19 and TRBJ1-4; the TRBD1 assignment by TCRdb is unverifiable without DNA. Germline-derived CDR1 and CDR2 are LNHDA and SQIVND (reference sequence). The CDR3 sequence is 15 residues long. CDR3 loop: CASSQRTATNEKLFF.

This chain joins TRBV3-1 and TRBJ2-6; there is no DNA to check the TCRdb D call of TRBD1. Germline V gene sequence: CDR1 LGHDT, CDR2 YNNKEL (reference sequence). CDR3 size: 16 residues. The CDR3 sequence is CASSPDTGSGANVLTF.

The V call is TRBV12-3 or TRBV12-4, the J call TRBJ1-2; TCRdb lists TRBD1, though no DNA is available to test this call. This CDR3 region has 14 residues. CDR3 amino acids: CASSQSTGQGGYTF.

The genes are TRBV18 and TRBJ1-2; the D gene TCRdb calls, TRBD1, cannot be checked with no DNA. CDR1 KGHSH and CDR2 LQKENI come from the germline V gene. This CDR3 is built from 15 residues. The CDR3 here is CASSPMGADNYGYTF.

The rearrangement joins TRBV3-1 to TRBJ1-4; TCRdb reports TRBD1, a call that lacks DNA to check it against. This CDR3 comprises 16 residues. CDR1 and CDR2 (germline): LGHDT, YNNKEL (reference sequence). The CDR3 sequence: CASSHPHRGSGEKLFF.

The V call is TRBV12-3 or TRBV12-4, the J call TRBJ2-1; checking the TCRdb D call of TRBD2 is not possible without DNA. This CDR3 is built from 17 residues. The CDR3 loop is CASSSGTSGRARNEQFF.

The chain carries TRBV24-1 and TRBJ2-3; the TCRdb call, TRBD1, lacks DNA for checking. There are 16 residues in the CDR3. CDR1 is KGHDR and CDR2 is SFDVKD in the germline V gene. CDR3 protein: CATSEGGGGRADTQYF.

V and J are TRBV12-3 or TRBV12-4 and TRBJ1-2. CDR3 length: 13 residues. This CDR3 reads CASTRLNGGGYTF.

This chain joins TRBV9 and TRBJ2-1; TCRdb selects TRBD1, and the lack of DNA leaves this call unchecked. CDR3 length equals 15 residues. The germline V gene has CDR1 SGDLS and CDR2 YYNGEE. The CDR3 reads CASSEATGSYNEQFF.

J is TRBJ2-3 and V is TRBV5-1; TCRdb gives TRBD1 as the D gene, but with no DNA this cannot be confirmed. CDR3 length: 16 residues. Germline values: CDR1 SGHRS, CDR2 YFSETQ. CDR3 in amino acids: CASSPGTDASTDTQYF.

The V gene is TRBV4-1, the J gene TRBJ2-5; the TCRdb D gene call, TRBD2, has no DNA to confirm it. The CDR3 totals 16 residues. CDR1 is MGHRA, CDR2 YSYEKL, per germline. The CDR3 here is CASSALKLAGVETQYF.

The genes are TRBV5-1 and TRBJ2-7; the TCRdb call, TRBD1, lacks DNA for checking. Germline V gene data show CDR1 as SGHRS and CDR2 as YFSETQ. The CDR3 spans 15 residues. CDR3 residues: CASSPTIRQDYEQYF.

CDR3 amino acids: CAWSDKGGYTF. The chain uses TRBV30 and TRBJ1-2. Germline assignment: CDR1 GTSNPN and CDR2 SVGIG (reference sequence). The CDR3 spans 11 residues. Using reference TRBV30 and TRBJ1-2 for the parts outside the CDR3, the full variable domain is SQTIHQWPATLVQPVGSPLSLECTVEGTSNPNLYWYRQAAGRGLQLLFYSVGIGQISSEVPQNLSASRPQDRQFILSSKKLLLSDSGFYLCAWSDKGGYTFGSGTRLTVV.

V gene TRBV11-2 combines with J gene TRBJ2-1; TCRdb's assignment of TRBD2 cannot be checked, as there is no DNA. This CDR3 has 16 amino acids. Germline CDR1 is SGHAT and CDR2 is FQNNGV. This chain's CDR3 is CASRHGGPSSYNEQFF.

This chain connects TRBV5-5 to TRBJ1-1. There are 16 residues in the CDR3. CDR1 is SGHKS, CDR2 YYEKEE, per germline (reference sequence). The CDR3: CASRLNGGPEITEAFF. Together with reference TRBV5-5 and TRBJ1-1, the CDR3 gives the full variable domain: DAGVTQSPTHLIKTRGQQVTLRCSPISGHKSVSWYQQVLGQGPQFIFQYYEKEERGRGNFPDRFSARQFPNYSSELNVNALLLGDSALYLCASRLNGGPEITEAFFGQGTRLTVV.

V gene TRBV5-1 combines with J gene TRBJ2-3. Germline assignment: CDR1 SGHRS and CDR2 YFSETQ. The CDR3 is 15 amino acids. CDR3 amino acids: CASSLEGANTDTQYF.

The chain couples TRBV20-1 to TRBJ1-1. Germline V gives CDR1 DFQATT, CDR2 SNEGSKA (reference sequence). CDR3 length equals 14 residues. CDR3 in amino acids: CSARDLTRVTEAFF.

The CDR3 sequence is CSAKRDGDTQYF. The V call is TRBV20-1, the J call TRBJ2-3. Germline V CDR1 and CDR2: DFQATT, SNEGSKA (reference sequence). The CDR3 length is 12 residues.

The gene calls are TRBV7-6 and TRBJ2-6; the D call from TCRdb, TRBD2, cannot be confirmed without DNA. CDR1 and CDR2 (germline): SGHVS, FNYEAQ. The CDR3 runs to 18 residues. CDR3 protein: CASSLSHKGQSGANVLTF.